This T cell receptor beta chain was captured in a study of regulatory T cells in long-lasting Graves disease. Background on the study: Graves' patients who were just diagnosed had used antithyroid drugs for under 3 months.

Library construction for TCR beta used iRepertoire HTBI primers and Arm-PCR of CDR3 regions. TCRdb processed the multiplex PCR reads anew with MiXCR; each CDR3 protein has one entry. The profile shows some 490,000 distinct CDR3 sequences, around 12% of them singletons. In its sample, this clonotype was seen many times. Antigen specificity is unknown. Time point meaning: newly diagnosed GD, antithyroid drugs for less than 3 months. PBMC-extracted RNA yielded the TCR library. It was American Thyroid Association guidelines that determined Graves' disease diagnosis. Overall study results and limits: Thyroid tissue was not sampled; only peripheral blood was.

Trimming took off 6 bases at V and 5 bases at J, with 17 bases between the two ends. Germline assignment: CDR1 SQVTM and CDR2 ANQGSEA. This CDR3 is 13 amino acids long. These sequences were also reported in another study, on T cells in Graves' hyperthyroidism and ophthalmopathy.

The sample consisted of peripheral blood mononuclear cells (PBMCs), taken at new diagnosis, from a patient treated with antithyroid drugs. The sequence was collected from a woman under 40 with Graves disease. V and J are TRBV29-1 and TRBJ2-7, with D perhaps matching TRBD1 (7 bases). CDR3 region: CSVRGASLDEQYF. The CDR3 DNA sequence: TGCAGCGTCAGGGGGGCGTCGCTCGACGAGCAGTACTTC.